The entry that follows covers one T cell receptor (beta chain) sequence. These data are taken from a study of blood T cell repertoires in COVID-19. As for the study in general: PBMCs, B-cell-depleted T cells, or T cells provided the cDNA or gDNA that made up the material.

Profiling relied on immunoSEQ multiplex PCR, and the TCRdb table lists in-frame clones only, not all of them. The table shows approximately 210,000 clones, with 75% to 90% occurring only once. Germline V gives CDR1 MNHEY, CDR2 SVGAGI. With 8 bases clipped from V and 10 bases from J, the junction kept 10 bases outside the gene matches. This CDR3 comprises 15 residues. Sequenced: peripheral blood. The receptor's source is a woman aged 40 to 50 with acute or convalescent COVID-19. The rearrangement joins TRBV6-5 to TRBJ1-6; TRBD1 agrees at 11 bases. CDR3 bases: TGTGCCAGCCGACCTGGACAGGGGGCGAGCTCACCCCTCCACTTT. Its translation: CASRPGQGASSPLHF.